The entry that follows covers one TCR beta chain sequence. This specimen belongs to a study of blood T cell repertoires in COVID-19. Study details: T cells, B-cell-depleted T cells, or PBMCs provided the cDNA or gDNA that served as material.

In the source study's methods: Reference gene primer amplification in the assay estimated nucleated cell counts. The table came from immunoSEQ multiplex PCR; TCRdb's copy has only in-frame clones and leaves some out. V, J and clone size were drawn from that table, and D and trimming were deduced from the DNA. This sample has about 300,000 clones; approximately 92% occur once, and the top ten carry 0.95% to 1.3%. Cohort allocation depended upon clinical history that participants reported. Donors of Cohort 3 who recovered were those that had two negative PCRs, clearance, or symptom resolution. Germline values: CDR1 LNHDA, CDR2 SQIVND (reference sequence). The length of the CDR3 is 16 residues. V lost 4 bases and J lost 1; bases outside the gene matches: 5.

The genes are TRBV19 and TRBJ1-5; 9 bases agree with TRBD1. The specimen was PBMCs or T cells enriched from blood (not recorded which). The receptor was isolated from a woman aged 25-40 years who had recovered from COVID-19. The CDR3 nucleotides are TGTGCCAGTAGTAACGATGACAGGGGGAGCAATCAGCCCCAGCATTTT. Translated: CASSNDDRGSNQPQHF.